One sample yielded the 18 T cell receptor beta chains listed below, sequenced in a study of CD8 T cells in ankylosing spondylitis. TCRdb ran MiXCR on the 5' RACE reads and lists one entry per CDR3 protein. The table includes approximately 90,000 distinct CDR3 sequences, about 7.7% detected once. The source material was blood, either unsorted or a sorted T cell fraction (not recorded which). The receptors shown here come from a male donor with ankylosing spondylitis or in good health (not recorded which).

The table lists this clonotype with a few counts. The chain combines TRBV2 with TRBJ2-5; D is tentatively TRBD1 or TRBD2 (5 bases each). Per germline, CDR1 SNHLY and CDR2 FYNNEI. The CDR3 is 13 amino acids. Deletions cut 1 base from V and 5 bases from J, with 8 bases between. CDR3 bases: TGTGCCAGCAGTGAAGGGGACGGGGAGACCCAGTACTTC. It encodes CASSEGDGETQYF.

At least ten counts were recorded for this clonotype. The chain couples TRBV20-1 to TRBJ2-7, with 16 positions matching TRBD2. The CDR3 contains 15 residues. Trimming at V came to 6 bases and at J to 8 bases, leaving 10 bases not matched to a gene. Germline CDR1 is DFQATT and CDR2 is SNEGSKA (reference sequence). The CDR3 reads CSAAGLAGGPPKQYF. The DNA for the CDR3 is TGCAGTGCCGCGGGACTAGCGGGAGGGCCTCCCAAGCAGTACTTC.

This clonotype was seen ten or more times. V usage is TRBV12-3 or TRBV12-4 and J usage is TRBJ2-2, with D maybe TRBD1 (6 bases). The CDR3 loop spans 15 amino acids. V was trimmed by 6 bases and J by 1 base, leaving 12 bases between them. Here the CDR3 DNA reads TGTGCCAGCAGACGACAGGAGCTGAACACCGGGGAGCTGTTTTTT. Its translation is CASRRQELNTGELFF.

This clonotype was seen repeatedly, ten times or more. J is TRBJ1-1 and V is TRBV14; maybe TRBD1 (5 bases). From germline, CDR1 is SGHDN and CDR2 FVKESK. V lost 0 bases and J lost 5, with 10 bases in between. The CDR3 is 14 amino acids. CDR3 nucleotide sequence: TGTGCCAGCAGCCAAGAGGGGGGTTGGACTGAAGCTTTCTTT. Translated, it gives CASSQEGGWTEAFF. The full variable domain, rest sourced from reference TRBV14 and TRBJ1-1, is EAGVTQFPSHSVIEKGQTVTLRCDPISGHDNLYWYRRVMGKEIKFLLHFVKESKQDESGMPNNRFLAERTGGTYSTLKVQPAELEDSGVYFCASSQEGGWTEAFFGQGTRLTVV.

This clonotype was observed many times. The V gene is TRBV12-3 or TRBV12-4, the J gene TRBJ2-1, with D possibly TRBD2 on 5 matching bases. The CDR3 length is 15 residues. V gave up 4 bases and J gave up 3 bases, with 13 bases separating them. CDR3 DNA: TGTGCCAGCAGTTCCGGGGTGGGCAGCTACAATGAGCAGTTCTTC. It yields the protein CASSSGVGSYNEQFF.

This clonotype was recorded at least ten times. The V gene is TRBV12-3 or TRBV12-4, the J gene TRBJ2-4; D is uncertain. V was cut by 6 bases and J by 8 bases, with 14 bases left in between. The CDR3 sequence is 13 residues long. The CDR3 reads CASSAAEWDIQYF. The CDR3 region has the DNA TGTGCCAGCAGCGCGGCCGAATGGGACATTCAGTACTTC.

This clonotype was seen at least ten times. V is TRBV12-5 and J is TRBJ1-5; D is possibly TRBD1 (5 bases). There are 16 residues in the CDR3. Between the trimmed V and J ends, which lost 4 bases and 3 bases, there was a span of 16 bases. The germline CDR1 and CDR2 sequences are LGHNT and FRNRAP. The chain's CDR3 is CASGSSYRTNNQPQHF. The CDR3 nucleotides are TGTGCTAGTGGTTCGTCCTACAGGACCAACAATCAGCCCCAGCATTTT.

The gene calls are TRBV11-2 and TRBJ2-6; 14 bases match TRBD2. Germline V CDR1 and CDR2: SGHAT, FQNNGV. CDR3 length: 18 amino acids. V shed 5 bases and J 4 bases; nucleotides not matched to a gene: 7. In nucleotides, the CDR3 is TGTGCCAGCAGCCAACGACTAGCGGGAGGGGCGGGGGCCAACGTCCTGACTTTC. Protein product: CASSQRLAGGAGANVLTF.

This clonotype was seen ten or more times. V usage is TRBV10-3 and J usage is TRBJ2-3; a weak D match, TRBD2 (6 bases). V was cut by 6 bases and J by 3 bases, with 13 bases left in between. The CDR3 extends over 14 amino acids. Per germline, CDR1 ENHRY and CDR2 SYGVKD. The CDR3 reads CAIRGGLATDTQYF. For the CDR3, the DNA is TGTGCCATCAGAGGCGGGCTAGCGACAGATACGCAGTATTTT.

The rearrangement uses TRBV5-6 and TRBJ2-3; D gene uncertain. The CDR3 is 12 amino acids. The germline V gene has CDR1 SGHDT and CDR2 YYEEEE. The V end lost 6 bases, the J end lost 2 bases, and 7 bases lay between the germline ends. The CDR3: CASTDDTDTQYF. CDR3 DNA: TGTGCCAGCACCGACGACACAGATACGCAGTATTTT.

Many counts were recorded for this clonotype. This chain connects TRBV3-1 to TRBJ1-2; 7 bases are a match to TRBD1. With 3 bases clipped from V and 5 bases from J, the junction kept 6 bases outside the gene matches. Germline V gives CDR1 LGHDT, CDR2 YNNKEL (reference sequence). This CDR3 is 14 amino acids long. This chain's CDR3 is CASSHNTGEYGYTF. In nucleotides, the CDR3 is TGTGCCAGCAGCCATAACACAGGGGAATATGGCTACACCTTC.

This clonotype was counted ten times or more. This chain connects TRBV3-1 to TRBJ2-2; D remains unclear. Germline V gene lookup returns CDR1 LGHDT and CDR2 YNNKEL (reference sequence). This CDR3 comprises 16 residues. V dropped 2 bases and J dropped 5 bases, with 15 bases sitting between them. The CDR3 region is CASSQLRPPWTGELFF. In nucleotides, the CDR3 is TGTGCCAGCAGCCAATTAAGGCCCCCTTGGACCGGGGAGCTGTTTTTT.

This clonotype has at least ten counts. This chain links TRBV7-3 with TRBJ2-1; unclear D gene. The germline CDR1 and CDR2 sequences are SGHTA and FQGTGA. V gave up 7 bases and J gave up 3 bases, with 13 bases separating them. The CDR3 sequence is 14 residues long. This chain's CDR3 is CASKAGLGYNEQFF. CDR3 bases: TGTGCCAGCAAAGCCGGGCTAGGCTACAATGAGCAGTTCTTC.

This clonotype was observed at least ten times. The rearrangement uses TRBV20-1 and TRBJ2-5; 7 bases match TRBD2. The length of the CDR3 is 13 residues. Germline-derived CDR1 and CDR2 are DFQATT and SNEGSKA (reference sequence). V lost 6 bases and J lost 0; bases outside the gene matches: 4. The CDR3 reads CSATGTNQETQYF. Here the CDR3 DNA reads TGCAGTGCCACCGGGACTAACCAAGAGACCCAGTACTTC.

This clonotype showed up many times. V is TRBV20-1 and J is TRBJ1-1, with D uncertain. This CDR3 has 13 residues. Germline CDR1 reads DFQATT; CDR2 reads SNEGSKA (reference sequence). The germline V and J ends were trimmed by 5 bases and 4 bases, with 14 bases remaining between them. The chain's CDR3 is CSACPSGVTEAFF. CDR3 bases: TGCAGTGCTTGCCCGTCAGGCGTCACTGAAGCTTTCTTT.

The table lists this clonotype with many counts. J is TRBJ2-5 and V is TRBV3-1; 15 bases are a match to TRBD2. This CDR3 has 18 residues. The V gene's germline CDR1 is LGHDT and CDR2 YNNKEL (reference sequence). With V trimmed by 6 bases and J by 4 bases, 12 bases remained unmatched. The CDR3 coding sequence is TGTGCCAGCAGTTTTGGACTAGCGGGGGGGCGGGATGGAGAGACCCAGTACTTC. It codes for CASSFGLAGGRDGETQYF.

Comment on this clonotype: Being one base from a much bigger clone, this may be a read error. The chain carries TRBV4-1 and TRBJ2-1, with 8 bases lining up with TRBD2. The junction had 11 bases not matched to a gene; V was cut back by 5 bases and J by 5 bases. From germline, CDR1 is MGHRA and CDR2 YSYEKL. CDR3 length: 16 residues. The CDR3 reads CASSAPRTSLNNEQFF. The CDR3 DNA reads as TGCGCCAGCAGCGCCCCCAGGACTAGCCTAAACAATGAGCAGTTCTTC.

The genes are TRBV7-9 and TRBJ2-7; 11 bases are a match to TRBD2. Germline V CDR1 and CDR2: SEHNR, FQNEAQ (reference sequence). CDR3 length equals 17 residues. The trim removed 3 bases at V and 4 bases at J, leaving 11 bases unmatched. CDR3 sequence (DNA): TGTGCCAGCAGCTTCGCGCTGACTAGCGGGAACGTATACGAGCAGTACTTC. As protein: CASSFALTSGNVYEQYF.